What follows describes a single TCR beta chain. In each case, RNA was isolated and then reverse transcribed into cDNA as the sequencing template. Produced via immunoSEQ multiplex PCR; TCRdb's table is partial and in-frame only. The data contain tens of thousands of clones, 70% to 80% of them singletons. The CDR3 totals 15 residues. From germline, CDR1 is SGHRS and CDR2 YFSETQ. Trimming cost V 2 bases and J 4 bases; bases outside gene matches: 8. The sample is drawn from a study of CD8+ T cells in alopecia areata. The treatment was: oral pan-JAK inhibitor, 5-10 mg twice daily. The J gene is TRBJ2-7, the V gene TRBV5-1; 8 positions match TRBD2. Here the sequenced sample was CD8+ T cells sorted from blood, taken between weeks 44 and 45, from a patient treated with tofacitinib. This TCR was recovered from a human donor with alopecia areata. CDR3 in DNA: TGCGCCAGCAGCTTACGCGGGGGGCTAACTTACGAGCAGTACTTC. Translating it yields CASSLRGGLTYEQYF. The full variable domain, with the rest looked up from reference TRBV5-1 and TRBJ2-7, is KAGVTQTPRYLIKTRGQQVTLSCSPISGHRSVSWYQQTPGQGLQFLFEYFSETQRNKGNFPGRFSGRQFSNSRSEMNVSTLELGDSALYLCASSLRGGLTYEQYFGPGTRLTVT.